This is a list of T cell receptor beta chains from one sample in a study of blood T cells in healthy people across ages. In TCRdb, the 5' RACE reads were re-called with MiXCR into one record per CDR3 protein. The repertoire holds a few hundred thousand distinct CDR3 sequences, with around 27% as singletons. These data are also associated with another study on T cells of mothers and their children.

Sample: blood. The receptor source for this set is a boy under 10 years old in good health. The CDR3 runs from the conserved cysteine through the conserved F or W. The D gene is left open where the match is weak. Some rows have no size entry. The others give once, few or many, or a class for an expanded clone.

TRBV7-3	.	TRBJ1-1	.	CASSKTGWATEAFF	TGTGCCAGCAGCAAAACAGGGTGGGCCACTGAAGCTTTCTTT
TRBV4-3	few	TRBJ2-7	.	CASSQDPTDTYEQYF	TGCGCCAGCAGCCAAGATCCCACGGATACCTACGAGCAGTACTTC
TRBV11-1	once	TRBJ1-3	.	CASSLRWGSGNTIYF	TGTGCCAGCAGCTTACGATGGGGTTCTGGAAACACCATATATTTT
TRBV7-9	.	TRBJ2-5	TRBD2	CASSSPGLAGIETQYF	TGTGCCAGCAGCTCTCCGGGACTAGCGGGAATTGAGACCCAGTACTTC
TRBV5-1	.	TRBJ2-7	.	CASSLEGVVGYEQYF	TGCGCCAGCAGCTTGGAAGGCGTAGTAGGGTACGAGCAGTACTTC
TRBV2	.	TRBJ2-7	TRBD2	CASRLGTSQYEQYF	TGTGCCAGCAGGCTCGGGACTAGTCAGTACGAGCAGTACTTC
TRBV7-9	.	TRBJ2-5	.	CTSSLYKQETQYF	TGTACCAGCAGCTTATACAAACAAGAGACCCAGTACTTC
TRBV27	few	TRBJ1-6	.	CASRVEGQTSYNSPLHF	TGTGCCAGCCGGGTGGAGGGGCAGACCTCCTATAATTCACCCCTCCACTTT
TRBV3-1	few	TRBJ2-5	.	CASSLPWEQETQYF	TGTGCCAGCAGCCTACCATGGGAGCAAGAGACCCAGTACTTC
TRBV2	few	TRBJ1-2	TRBD1	CASRGDSYYGYTF	TGTGCCAGCAGGGGGGACAGCTACTATGGCTACACCTTC
TRBV10-1	.	TRBJ2-3	TRBD2	CASSELAGGQQDTQYF	TGCGCCAGCAGTGAGCTAGCGGGGGGGCAGCAAGATACGCAGTATTTT
TRBV5-1	.	TRBJ2-5	TRBD2	CASSLEGGLAETQYF	TGCGCCAGCAGCTTGGAGGGAGGGCTAGCTGAGACCCAGTACTTC
TRBV7-8	few	TRBJ2-5	TRBD2	CASSTRLIAGDEETQYF	TGTGCCAGCAGCACCCGATTAATAGCGGGAGATGAAGAGACCCAGTACTTC
TRBV6-2/TRBV6-3	few	TRBJ2-7	.	CASTGITYEQYF	TGTGCCAGCACGGGCATAACCTACGAGCAGTACTTC
TRBV10-3	few	TRBJ1-4	.	CAISEWQGREKLFF	TGTGCCATCAGTGAGTGGCAGGGAAGGGAAAAACTGTTTTTT
TRBV7-9	.	TRBJ2-1	TRBD2	CASSFTGTSGSYNEQFF	TGTGCCAGCAGCTTCACCGGGACTAGCGGGAGCTACAATGAGCAGTTCTTC
TRBV10-3	.	TRBJ2-7	TRBD1	CAISESWTGNSYEQYF	TGTGCCATCAGTGAGTCGTGGACAGGGAACTCCTACGAGCAGTACTTC
TRBV2	once	TRBJ2-2	.	CASRRVAGELFF	TGTGCCAGCCGACGGGTGGCCGGGGAGCTGTTTTTT
TRBV10-2	few	TRBJ2-7	TRBD1	CASSELTGTGPYEQYF	TGCGCCAGCAGTGAGCTTACCGGGACAGGCCCCTACGAGCAGTACTTC
TRBV20-1	.	TRBJ2-1	TRBD2	CSASAGAAYNEQFF	TGCAGTGCTAGTGCGGGAGCGGCCTACAATGAGCAGTTCTTC
TRBV11-2	few	TRBJ1-2	.	CASSPRSANYGYTF	TGTGCCAGCAGCCCTAGGAGCGCTAACTATGGCTACACCTTC
TRBV20-1	.	TRBJ1-1	.	CSARDRRVADEAFF	TGCAGTGCTAGAGATAGGAGAGTGGCGGACGAAGCTTTCTTT
TRBV20-1	.	TRBJ1-5	.	CSARDPEGGFQPQHF	TGCAGTGCTAGAGATCCGGAAGGAGGGTTTCAGCCCCAGCATTTT
TRBV4-1	few	TRBJ2-1	TRBD1	CASSSPARQGVDEQFF	TGCGCCAGCAGCTCTCCAGCCCGACAGGGTGTAGATGAGCAGTTCTTC
TRBV27	few	TRBJ2-3	.	CASSLYGTRDTQYF	TGTGCCAGCAGTTTATACGGTACTAGAGATACGCAGTATTTT
TRBV7-2	.	TRBJ1-2	TRBD1	CASSPKDRGHGYTF	TGTGCCAGCAGCCCTAAGGACAGGGGCCATGGCTACACCTTC
TRBV7-8	.	TRBJ1-1	.	CASSLARPGARVNTEAFF	TGTGCCAGCAGCTTAGCCCGACCAGGGGCTCGAGTCAACACTGAAGCTTTCTTT
TRBV20-1	few	TRBJ1-2	.	CSAFDRFGYTF	TGCAGTGCTTTCGACAGATTTGGCTACACCTTC
TRBV12-3/TRBV12-4	few	TRBJ1-5	TRBD1	CASTTDRDSNQPQHF	TGTGCCAGCACTACGGACAGGGACAGCAATCAGCCCCAGCATTTT
TRBV6-1	.	TRBJ1-1	.	CASSGQEMNTEAFF	TGTGCCAGCAGTGGACAGGAGATGAACACTGAAGCTTTCTTT
TRBV4-1	few	TRBJ1-3	.	CASSQFGLSGNTIYF	TGCGCCAGCAGCCAATTCGGGCTCTCTGGAAACACCATATATTTT
TRBV20-1	few	TRBJ1-1	.	CSARTEDTEAFF	TGCAGTGCGAGAACAGAGGACACTGAAGCTTTCTTT
TRBV20-1	.	TRBJ2-4	.	CSGTSAKNIQYF	TGCAGTGGAACTAGCGCCAAAAACATTCAGTACTTC
TRBV7-9	few	TRBJ2-5	.	CASSLVDEETQYF	TGTGCCAGCAGCTTAGTCGACGAAGAGACCCAGTACTTC
TRBV10-3	.	TRBJ1-2	.	CAIRDLRDTPGNYGYTF	TGTGCCATCAGGGACCTCCGGGACACCCCAGGGAACTATGGCTACACCTTC
TRBV7-2	.	TRBJ2-5	.	CASSWSLTQETQYF	TGTGCCAGCAGCTGGAGCCTAACCCAAGAGACCCAGTACTTC
TRBV29-1	.	TRBJ1-2	.	CSVGSGTYGYTF	TGCAGCGTCGGCTCGGGAACGTATGGCTACACCTTC
TRBV2	.	TRBJ2-5	.	CASSSPPGTQYF	TGTGCCAGCAGTTCCCCCCCCGGGACCCAGTACTTC
TRBV19	few	TRBJ1-1	.	CACSIMGMGTEAFF	TGTGCCTGTAGTATCATGGGGATGGGCACTGAAGCTTTCTTT